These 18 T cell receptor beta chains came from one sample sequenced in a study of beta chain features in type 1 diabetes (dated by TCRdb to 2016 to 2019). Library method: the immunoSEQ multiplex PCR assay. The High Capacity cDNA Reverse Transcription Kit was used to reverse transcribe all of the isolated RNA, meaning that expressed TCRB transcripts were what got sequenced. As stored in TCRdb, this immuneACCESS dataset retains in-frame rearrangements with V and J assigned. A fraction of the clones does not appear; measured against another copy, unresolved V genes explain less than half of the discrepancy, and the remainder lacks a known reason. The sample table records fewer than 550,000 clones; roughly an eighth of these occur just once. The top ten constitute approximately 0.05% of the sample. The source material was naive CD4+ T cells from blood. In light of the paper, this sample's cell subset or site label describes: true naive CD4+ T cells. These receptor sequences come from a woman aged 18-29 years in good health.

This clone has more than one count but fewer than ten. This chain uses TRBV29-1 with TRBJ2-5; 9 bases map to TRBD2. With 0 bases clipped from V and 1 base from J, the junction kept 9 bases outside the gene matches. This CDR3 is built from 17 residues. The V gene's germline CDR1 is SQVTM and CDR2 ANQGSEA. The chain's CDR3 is CSVEDRRASGVQETQYF. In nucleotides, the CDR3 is TGCAGCGTTGAAGATCGGAGGGCTAGCGGGGTCCAAGAGACCCAGTACTTC.

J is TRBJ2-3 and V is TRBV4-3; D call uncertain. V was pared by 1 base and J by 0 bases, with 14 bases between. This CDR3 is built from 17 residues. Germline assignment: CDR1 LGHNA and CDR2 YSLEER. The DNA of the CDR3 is TGCGCCAGCAGCCAAGTCATAAGGCCGTCTAGCACAGATACGCAGTATTTT. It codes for CASSQVIRPSSTDTQYF.

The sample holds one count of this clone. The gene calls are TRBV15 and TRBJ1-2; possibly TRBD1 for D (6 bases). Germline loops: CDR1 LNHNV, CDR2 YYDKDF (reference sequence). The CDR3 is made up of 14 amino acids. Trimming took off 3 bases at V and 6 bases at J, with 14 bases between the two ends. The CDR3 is CATSRTRGYDGYTF. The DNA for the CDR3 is TGTGCCACCAGCAGGACCAGGGGTTACGATGGCTACACCTTC.

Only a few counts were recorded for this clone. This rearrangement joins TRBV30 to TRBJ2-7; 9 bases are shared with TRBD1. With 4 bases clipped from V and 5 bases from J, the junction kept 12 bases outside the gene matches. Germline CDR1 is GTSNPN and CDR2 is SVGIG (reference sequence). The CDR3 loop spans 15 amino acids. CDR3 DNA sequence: TGTGCCTGGAAAAAAACGGACAGGGGAGCGGACGAGCAGTACTTC. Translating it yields CAWKKTDRGADEQYF.

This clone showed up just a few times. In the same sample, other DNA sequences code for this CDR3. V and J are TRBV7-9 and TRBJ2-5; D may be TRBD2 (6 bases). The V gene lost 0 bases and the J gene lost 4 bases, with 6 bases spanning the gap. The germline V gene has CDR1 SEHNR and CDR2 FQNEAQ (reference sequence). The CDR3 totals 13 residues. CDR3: CASSLARGETQYF. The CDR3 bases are TGTGCCAGCAGCTTAGCGCGGGGAGAGACCCAGTACTTC. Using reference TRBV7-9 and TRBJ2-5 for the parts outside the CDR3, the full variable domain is DTGVSQNPRHKITKRGQNVTFRCDPISEHNRLYWYRQTLGQGPEFLTYFQNEAQLEKSRLLSDRFSAERPKGSFSTLEIQRTEQGDSAMYLCASSLARGETQYFGPGTRLLVL.

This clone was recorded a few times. The CDR3 loop is CATGTDYNSPLHF. CDR3 sequence (DNA): TGTGCCACCGGGACAGATTATAATTCACCCCTCCACTTT. The chain recombines TRBV15 with TRBJ1-6; 7 bases are shared with TRBD1. The germline V gene has CDR1 LNHNV and CDR2 YYDKDF (reference sequence). The CDR3 contains 13 residues. V lost 8 bases, J lost 4 bases, and 2 bases stayed unmatched.

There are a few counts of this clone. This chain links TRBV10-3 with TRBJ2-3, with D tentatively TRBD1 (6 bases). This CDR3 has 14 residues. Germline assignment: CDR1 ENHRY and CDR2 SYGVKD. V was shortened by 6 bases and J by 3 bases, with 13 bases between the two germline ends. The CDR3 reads CAISLSRGTDTQYF. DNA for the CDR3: TGTGCCATCAGCCTGTCGAGGGGGACAGATACGCAGTATTTT.

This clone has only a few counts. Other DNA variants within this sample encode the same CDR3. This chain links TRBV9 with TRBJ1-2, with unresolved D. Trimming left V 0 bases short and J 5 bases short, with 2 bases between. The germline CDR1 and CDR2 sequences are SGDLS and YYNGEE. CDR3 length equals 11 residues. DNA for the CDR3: TGTGCCAGCAGCGTAGGGTATGGCTACACCTTC. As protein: CASSVGYGYTF.

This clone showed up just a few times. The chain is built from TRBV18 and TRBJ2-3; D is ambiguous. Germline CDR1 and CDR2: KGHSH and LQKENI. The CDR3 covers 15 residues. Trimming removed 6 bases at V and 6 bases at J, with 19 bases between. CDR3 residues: CASSFSPALADTQYF. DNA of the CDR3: TGTGCCAGCTCCTTTTCCCCGGCTCTCGCCGATACGCAGTATTTT.

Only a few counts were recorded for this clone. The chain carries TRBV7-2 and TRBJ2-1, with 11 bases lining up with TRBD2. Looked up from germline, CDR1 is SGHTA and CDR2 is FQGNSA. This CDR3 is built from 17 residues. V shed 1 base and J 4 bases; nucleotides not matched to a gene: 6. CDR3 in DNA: TGTGCCAGCAGCTTAGTGCCGGGACTAGCGGTATACAATGAGCAGTTCTTC. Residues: CASSLVPGLAVYNEQFF.

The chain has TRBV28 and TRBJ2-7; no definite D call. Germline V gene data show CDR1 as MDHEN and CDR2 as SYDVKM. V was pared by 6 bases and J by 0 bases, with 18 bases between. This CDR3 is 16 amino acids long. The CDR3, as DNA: TGTGCCAGCAGGTTTACATCGAAGGGATACTCCTACGAGCAGTACGTC. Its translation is CASRFTSKGYSYEQYV.

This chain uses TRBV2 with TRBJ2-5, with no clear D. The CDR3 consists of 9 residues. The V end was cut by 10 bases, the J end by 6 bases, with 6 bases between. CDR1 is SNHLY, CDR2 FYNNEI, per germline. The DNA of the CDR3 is TGTGCCATCCAGCAGACCCAGTACTTC. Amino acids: CAIQQTQYF.

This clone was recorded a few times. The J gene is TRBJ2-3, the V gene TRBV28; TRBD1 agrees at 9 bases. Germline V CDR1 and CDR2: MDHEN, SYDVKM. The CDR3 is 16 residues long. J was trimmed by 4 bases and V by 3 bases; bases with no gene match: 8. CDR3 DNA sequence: TGTGCCAGCAGTTTCACTGGACAGGGGTTAGCAGATACGCAGTATTTT. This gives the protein CASSFTGQGLADTQYF.

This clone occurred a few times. CDR3 loop: CSVVSSSYEQYV. The CDR3 DNA is TGCAGCGTTGTTTCGTCCTCCTACGAGCAGTACGTC. This chain joins TRBV29-1 and TRBJ2-7; no definite D call. The CDR3 length is 12 residues. V lost 4 bases to trimming and J lost 0 bases, with 7 bases between them. The germline gives CDR1 SQVTM, CDR2 ANQGSEA.

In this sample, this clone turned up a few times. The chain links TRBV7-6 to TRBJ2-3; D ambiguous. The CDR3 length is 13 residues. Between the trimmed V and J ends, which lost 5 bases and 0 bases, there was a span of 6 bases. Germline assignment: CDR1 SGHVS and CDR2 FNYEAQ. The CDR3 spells CASSTASTDTQYF. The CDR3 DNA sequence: TGTGCCAGCAGCACCGCTAGCACAGATACGCAGTATTTT. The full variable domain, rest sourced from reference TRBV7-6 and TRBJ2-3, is GAGVSQSPRYKVTKRGQDVALRCDPISGHVSLYWYRQALGQGPEFLTYFNYEAQQDKSGLPNDRFSAERPEGSISTLTIQRTEQRDSAMYRCASSTASTDTQYFGPGTRLTVL.

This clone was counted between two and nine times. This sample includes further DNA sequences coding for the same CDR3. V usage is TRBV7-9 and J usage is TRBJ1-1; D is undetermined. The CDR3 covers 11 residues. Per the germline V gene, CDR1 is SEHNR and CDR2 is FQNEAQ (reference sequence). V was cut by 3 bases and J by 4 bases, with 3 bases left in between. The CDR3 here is CASSFSTEAFF. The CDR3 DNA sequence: TGTGCCAGCAGCTTCTCCACTGAAGCTTTCTTT.

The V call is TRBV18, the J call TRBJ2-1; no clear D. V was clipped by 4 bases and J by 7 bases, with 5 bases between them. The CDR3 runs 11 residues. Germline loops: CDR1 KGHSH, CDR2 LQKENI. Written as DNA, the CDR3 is TGTGCCAGCTCACAGGGTAATGAGCAGTTCTTC. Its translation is CASSQGNEQFF. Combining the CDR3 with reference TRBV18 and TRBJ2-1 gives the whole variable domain NAGVMQNPRHLVRRRGQEARLRCSPMKGHSHVYWYRQLPEEGLKFMVYLQKENIIDESGMPKERFSAEFPKEGPSILRIQQVVRGDSAAYFCASSQGNEQFFGPGTRLTVL.

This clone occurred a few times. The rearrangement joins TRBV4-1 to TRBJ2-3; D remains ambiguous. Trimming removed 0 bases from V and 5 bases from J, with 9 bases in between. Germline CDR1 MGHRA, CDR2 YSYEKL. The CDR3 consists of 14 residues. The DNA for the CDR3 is TGCGCCAGCAGCCAAGATGGCTATGTAGATACGCAGTATTTT. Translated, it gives CASSQDGYVDTQYF.